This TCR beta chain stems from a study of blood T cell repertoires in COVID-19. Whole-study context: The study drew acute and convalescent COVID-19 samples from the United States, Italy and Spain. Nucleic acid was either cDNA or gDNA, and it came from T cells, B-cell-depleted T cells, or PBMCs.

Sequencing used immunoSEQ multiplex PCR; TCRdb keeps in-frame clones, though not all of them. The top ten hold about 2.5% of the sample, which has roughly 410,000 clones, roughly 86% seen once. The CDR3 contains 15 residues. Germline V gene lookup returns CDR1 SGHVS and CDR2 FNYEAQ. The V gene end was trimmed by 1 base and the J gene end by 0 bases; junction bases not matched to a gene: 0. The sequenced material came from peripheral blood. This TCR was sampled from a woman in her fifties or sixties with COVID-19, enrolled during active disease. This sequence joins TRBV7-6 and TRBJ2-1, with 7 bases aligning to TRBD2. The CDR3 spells CASSLGGGSYNEQFF. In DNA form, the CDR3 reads TGTGCCAGCAGCTTAGGCGGGGGCTCCTACAATGAGCAGTTCTTC.